This passage covers 2 T cell receptor beta chains from one sample sequenced in a study of cytomegalovirus exposure and HLA in healthy donors. PCR primers comprised 60 Vbeta and 13 Jbeta primers. Using immunoSEQ multiplex PCR, the repertoire was profiled, and TCRdb retains in-frame clones only, with some absent. The profile shows 150,000 to 200,000 clones, approximately 78% of them singletons. Sequencing used PBMCs. These receptors came from a woman aged 18-29 years in good health and CMV-seronegative.

A single count supports this clone. The rearrangement joins TRBV6-1 to TRBJ2-3, with TRBD2 as a possible D gene (6 bases). The germline V and J ends were trimmed by 1 base and 1 base, with 12 bases remaining between them. The CDR3 runs to 16 residues. Per germline, CDR1 MNHNS and CDR2 SASEGT. The CDR3 region is CASSEVTGARTDTQYF. The CDR3 nucleotides are TGTGCCAGCAGTGAAGTAACGGGAGCCCGCACAGATACGCAGTATTTT.

The chain recombines TRBV27 with TRBJ2-5; tentative D call: TRBD2 (5 bases). V lost 5 bases, J lost 3 bases, and 16 bases lay in between. Germline loops: CDR1 MNHEY, CDR2 SMNVEV (reference sequence). The CDR3 is 15 residues long. CDR3 DNA sequence: TGTGCCAGCAGTCCGACGGGGAGTGGGAAAGAGACCCAGTACTTC. Its translation: CASSPTGSGKETQYF.